This TCR beta chain was captured by sequencing in a study of T cell repertoires in cytomegalovirus infection. Study as a whole: Epitope selection comprised recently identified HLA-C-restricted CMV epitopes and well-studied HLA-B-restricted CMV epitopes. In public TCR beta signatures, there were indications of both CMV infection and matching HLA type.

TCRdb called the reads again in MiXCR, with one record for every CDR3 protein. The top ten hold around 15% of the sample, which has approximately 990,000 distinct CDR3 sequences, approximately 32% seen once. About this clonotype itself: The antigen is undetermined.

Study-level findings and limits: HLA-C-restricted CMV clonotypes gave the most frequent clonotype in two of eight donors. Cumulative frequency (of public TCR beta family members) identified carriers of CMV plus the relevant HLA.

Between the trimmed V and J ends, which lost 0 bases and 4 bases, there was a span of 12 bases. CDR3 length equals 15 residues. Germline V CDR1 and CDR2: MNHEY, SVGAGI. The chain carries TRBV6-5 and TRBJ2-5, with a weak D call TRBD1 (6 bases). The clonotype comes from a human donor in good health (CMV status not recorded). Some clones in this sample may be carry-over from other donors' samples. The material sequenced was cultured CD8+ T cells from PBMCs, taken from culture after CMV antigen stimulation. Written as DNA, the CDR3 is TGTGCCAGCAGTTACTCGTCAGGGGTGGGAGAGACCCAGTACTTC. Its protein product is CASSYSSGVGETQYF.